This TCR beta chain was sequenced during a study of shared clonotypes between healthy human individuals. In the study overall: Aged 18 to 49, the donors were two women and three men.

This clone was observed a single time. Germline loops: CDR1 SGHRS, CDR2 YFSETQ. The trim removed 0 bases at V and 0 bases at J, leaving 7 bases unmatched. This CDR3 has 19 residues. The assay was carried out at the deep level. Sequencing used immunoSEQ multiplex PCR; TCRdb keeps in-frame clones, though not all of them. The sample contains about 490,000 clones, about 72% of which appear only once. This TCR was recovered from a woman between 40 and 55 years old in good health. Some clones in this sample may be carry-over from other donors' samples. The chain combines TRBV5-1 with TRBJ2-2; 11 nucleotides line up with TRBD2. Sequences were obtained from PBMCs. As DNA, the CDR3 is TGCGCCAGCAGCTTGGGTCGGGTACTAGCGGGAGCGAACACCGGGGAGCTGTTTTTT. It specifies CASSLGRVLAGANTGELFF.